Following are 18 T cell receptor beta chains from one sample sequenced in a study of blood T cell repertoires in COVID-19. Method: immunoSEQ multiplex PCR; TCRdb's copy keeps in-frame clones and lacks some. The sample comprises over 200,000 clones, about 84% of which are singletons, and roughly 7.8% rests with the top ten. Sequenced sample: peripheral blood. These receptors originate from a woman aged 80 or over with COVID-19, enrolled during active disease.

Here the CDR3 DNA reads TGTGCCAGCAGTCTCTCCTCCGGACAGGGGGCGCGGGGCAATCAGCCCCAGCATTTT. The encoded protein is CASSLSSGQGARGNQPQHF. The genes are TRBV2 and TRBJ1-5; 11 bases match TRBD1. Unmatched junction bases numbered 14, after V lost 5 bases and J lost 2 bases. CDR1 SNHLY and CDR2 FYNNEI come from the germline V gene. This CDR3 contains 19 residues.

The rearrangement links TRBV20-1 to TRBJ2-5, with D unclear. Germline V lookup: CDR1 DFQATT, CDR2 SNEGSKA (reference sequence). V dropped 2 bases and J dropped 5 bases, with 6 bases sitting between them. The CDR3 extends over 11 amino acids. The CDR3: CSARHMETQYF. The CDR3 coding sequence is TGCAGTGCTAGACACATGGAGACCCAGTACTTC.

DNA for the CDR3: TGCGCCAGCAGCCCCCGGGAGGGTCGAGACGAAAAACTGTTTTTT. Translating gives CASSPREGRDEKLFF. The rearrangement links TRBV4-1 to TRBJ1-4; D uncertain. The germline V gene has CDR1 MGHRA and CDR2 YSYEKL. V lost 4 bases to trimming and J lost 8 bases, with 17 bases between them. The CDR3 covers 15 residues.

The V call is TRBV19, the J call TRBJ1-3; 7 bases map to TRBD1. Germline trimming cut 6 bases from V and 0 bases from J; bases unmatched to any gene: 20. Germline V gene lookup returns CDR1 LNHDA and CDR2 SQIVND (reference sequence). This CDR3 has 20 residues. In DNA form, the CDR3 reads TGTGCCAGTAGGACGAGGGGGCGACAGGATTTTCCGAGCTCTGGAAACACCATATATTTT. Encoded protein: CASRTRGRQDFPSSGNTIYF.

V gene TRBV5-3 combines with J gene TRBJ2-2; D call uncertain. TRBV5-3 is placed among ORFs of uncertain function. This CDR3 has 16 amino acids. V was pared by 3 bases and J by 4 bases, with 16 bases between. CDR3 nucleotides: TGTGCCAGAAGCTATAGGAAAGGCAGGATCACCGGGGAGCTGTTTTTT. It is translated as CARSYRKGRITGELFF.

The chain couples TRBV10-3 to TRBJ1-6; a weak D match, TRBD1 (5 bases). Germline loops: CDR1 ENHRY, CDR2 SYGVKD. V gave up 5 bases and J gave up 9 bases, with 14 bases separating them. The CDR3 totals 14 residues. CDR3 coding DNA: TGTGCCATCAGTTCCGACAGTGAAGGTTCACCCCTCCACTTT. Its translation: CAISSDSEGSPLHF.

This chain uses TRBV3-1 (or the pseudogene TRBV3-2) with TRBJ1-2; TRBD1 might be the D (6 bases). The CDR3 totals 12 residues. The germline V gene encodes CDR1 LGHDT and CDR2 YNNKEL (reference sequence). Trimming removed 8 bases at V and 8 bases at J, with 15 bases between. CDR3 nucleotide sequence: TGTGCCAGCGCGGGGGGGCGCCAGGGCTACACCTTC. Amino acid sequence: CASAGGRQGYTF.

This chain links TRBV19 with TRBJ1-1; TRBD1 agrees at 7 bases. With 8 bases clipped from V and 4 bases from J, the junction kept 10 bases outside the gene matches. This CDR3 has 14 residues. The germline V gene has CDR1 LNHDA and CDR2 SQIVND (reference sequence). The CDR3 nucleotides are TGTGCCAGTCGCAGGGGGAATCATCGCACTGAAGCTTTCTTT. Translating gives CASRRGNHRTEAFF.

This clone was seen more than once but under ten times. This rearrangement joins TRBV19 to TRBJ1-4, with 8 bases lining up with TRBD1. Trimming removed 6 bases from V and 4 bases from J; junction bases left unmatched: 10. This CDR3 has 16 residues. Germline lookup yields CDR1 LNHDA and CDR2 SQIVND (reference sequence). The CDR3 coding sequence is TGTGCCAGTAGCGCTCAGATGGACAGGGATAATGAAAAACTGTTTTTT. This codes for CASSAQMDRDNEKLFF.

The chain links TRBV7-6 to TRBJ1-3; D not certain. This CDR3 has 17 amino acids. Germline V CDR1 and CDR2: SGHVS, FNYEAQ. V was trimmed by 0 bases and J by 0 bases, leaving 12 bases between them. Here the CDR3 reads CASSLAYLEDSGNTIYF. CDR3 nucleotide sequence: TGTGCCAGCAGCTTAGCATACCTAGAGGACTCTGGAAACACCATATATTTT.

The chain links TRBV7-9 to TRBJ1-4; tentative D call: TRBD1 (5 bases). V gave up 5 bases and J gave up 5 bases, with 18 bases separating them. The CDR3 runs to 16 residues. Looked up from germline, CDR1 is SEHNR and CDR2 is FQNEAQ (reference sequence). DNA of the CDR3: TGTGCCAGCAGCCCCCGGGGGGACTTTAGCAATGAAAAACTGTTTTTT. Protein product: CASSPRGDFSNEKLFF.

This clone was detected only once. The chain carries TRBV6-5 and TRBJ1-1; 7 bases align to TRBD1. Trimming took 6 bases from V and 4 from J; bases not matched to a gene: 5. CDR1 and CDR2 (germline): MNHEY, SVGAGI. The CDR3 contains 13 residues. CDR3 protein: CASRDWDSTEAFF. CDR3 nucleotides: TGTGCCAGCAGGGACTGGGACAGCACTGAAGCTTTCTTT.

This clone has just a few counts. This CDR3 reads CASLWAGGNTIYF. The CDR3 nucleotides read TGTGCCAGCCTTTGGGCAGGGGGAAACACCATATATTTT. The chain carries TRBV6-5 and TRBJ1-3; D may be TRBD1 (5 bases). Germline V gene data show CDR1 as MNHEY and CDR2 as SVGAGI. Trimming took off 8 bases at V and 4 bases at J, with 12 bases between the two ends. CDR3 length: 13 residues.

This clone has only a few counts. V and J are TRBV19 and TRBJ1-3, with D possibly matching TRBD1 (5 bases). The CDR3 runs to 17 residues. V lost 2 bases to trimming and J lost 0 bases, with 14 bases between them. Germline-derived CDR1 and CDR2 are LNHDA and SQIVND (reference sequence). As DNA, the CDR3 is TGTGCCAGTAGTATACGCCGCGACAGCTACTCTGGAAACACCATATATTTT. Protein sequence: CASSIRRDSYSGNTIYF.

The V gene is TRBV5-6, the J gene TRBJ2-5, with D possibly TRBD1 on 5 matching bases. Germline CDR1 reads SGHDT; CDR2 reads YYEEEE. With 4 bases removed from V and 1 base from J, the gap between germline ends came to 11 bases. This CDR3 has 14 residues. In nucleotides, the CDR3 is TGTGCCAGCAGCCTACAGGCCTCCCAAGAGACCCAGTACTTC. Translating it yields CASSLQASQETQYF.

The V gene is TRBV7-3, the J gene TRBJ1-1; D possibly corresponds to TRBD1 (6 bases). The V and J ends lost 4 bases and 4 bases respectively, with 16 bases between them. The V gene's germline CDR1 is SGHTA and CDR2 FQGTGA. This CDR3 contains 15 residues. CDR3 in amino acids: CASSSTGLASTEAFF. In nucleotides, the CDR3 is TGTGCCAGCAGCTCCACAGGGCTGGCGAGCACTGAAGCTTTCTTT.

This chain connects TRBV28 to TRBJ1-5; perhaps TRBD1 as D (5 bases). The V end was cut by 2 bases, the J end by 1 base, with 9 bases between. The CDR3 spans 15 residues. Germline V lookup: CDR1 MDHEN, CDR2 SYDVKM. The CDR3 DNA sequence: TGTGCCAGCAGTTTAGGGGGGTTGAGCAATCAGCCCCAGCATTTT. It yields the protein CASSLGGLSNQPQHF.

This clone has only one observation. The rearrangement links TRBV11-3 to TRBJ2-3, with D perhaps matching TRBD2 (6 bases). Trimming stripped 4 bases from V and 3 bases from J, with 14 bases between. CDR3 size: 15 residues. Germline CDR1 and CDR2: SGHNT and YENEEA. CDR3 in amino acids: CASSSSVLTTDTQYF. The DNA of the CDR3 is TGTGCCAGCAGCTCTAGCGTGCTAACTACAGATACGCAGTATTTT. Variable domain in full (rest from reference TRBV11-3 and TRBJ2-3): EAGVVQSPRYKIIEKKQPVAFWCNPISGHNTLYWYLQNLGQGPELLIRYENEEAVDDSQLPKDRFSAERLKGVDSTLKIQPAELGDSAVYLCASSSSVLTTDTQYFGPGTRLTVL.